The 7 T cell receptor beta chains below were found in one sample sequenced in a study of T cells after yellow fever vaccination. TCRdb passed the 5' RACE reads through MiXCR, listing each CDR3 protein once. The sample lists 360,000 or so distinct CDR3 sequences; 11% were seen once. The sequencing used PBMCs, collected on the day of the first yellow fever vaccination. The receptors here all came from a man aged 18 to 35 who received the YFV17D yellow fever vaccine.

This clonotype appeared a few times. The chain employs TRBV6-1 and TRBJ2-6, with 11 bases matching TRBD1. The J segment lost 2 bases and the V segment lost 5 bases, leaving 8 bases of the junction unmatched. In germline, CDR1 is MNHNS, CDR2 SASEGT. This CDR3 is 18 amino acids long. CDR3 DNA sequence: TGTGCCAGCAGTCAATGGACAGGGGGCGCAGCTGGGGCCAACGTCCTGACTTTC. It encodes CASSQWTGGAAGANVLTF.

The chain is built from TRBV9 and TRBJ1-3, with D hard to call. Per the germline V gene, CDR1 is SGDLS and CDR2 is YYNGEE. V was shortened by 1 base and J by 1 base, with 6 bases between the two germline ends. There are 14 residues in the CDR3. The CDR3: CASSVQSSGNTIYF. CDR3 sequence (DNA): TGTGCCAGCAGCGTACAAAGTTCTGGAAACACCATATATTTT.

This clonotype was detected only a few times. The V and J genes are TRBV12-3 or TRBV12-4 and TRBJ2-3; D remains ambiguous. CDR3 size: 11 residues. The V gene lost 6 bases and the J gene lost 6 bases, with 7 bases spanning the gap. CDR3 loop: CASRIMDTQYF. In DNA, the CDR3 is TGTGCCAGCAGAATAATGGATACGCAGTATTTT.

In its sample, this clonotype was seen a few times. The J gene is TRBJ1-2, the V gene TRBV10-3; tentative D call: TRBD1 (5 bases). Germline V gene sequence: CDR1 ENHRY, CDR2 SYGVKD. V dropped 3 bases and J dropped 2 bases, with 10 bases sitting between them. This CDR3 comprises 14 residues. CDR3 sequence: CAISEQVSNYGYTF. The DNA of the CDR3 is TGTGCCATCAGTGAACAGGTCTCGAACTATGGCTACACCTTC.

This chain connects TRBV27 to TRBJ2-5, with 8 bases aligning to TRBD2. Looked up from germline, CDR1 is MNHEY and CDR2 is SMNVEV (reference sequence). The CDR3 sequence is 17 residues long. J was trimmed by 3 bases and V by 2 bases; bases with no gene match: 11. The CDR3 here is CASSLIGASGLKETQYF. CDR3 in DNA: TGTGCCAGCAGTTTAATAGGGGCTAGCGGGTTAAAAGAGACCCAGTACTTC.

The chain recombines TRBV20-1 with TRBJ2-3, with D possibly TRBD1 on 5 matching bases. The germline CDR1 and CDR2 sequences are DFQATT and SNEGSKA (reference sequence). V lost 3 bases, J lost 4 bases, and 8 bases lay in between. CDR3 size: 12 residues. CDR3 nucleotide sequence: TGCAGTGCTAGTATCAGGGCAGATACGCAGTATTTT. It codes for CSASIRADTQYF.

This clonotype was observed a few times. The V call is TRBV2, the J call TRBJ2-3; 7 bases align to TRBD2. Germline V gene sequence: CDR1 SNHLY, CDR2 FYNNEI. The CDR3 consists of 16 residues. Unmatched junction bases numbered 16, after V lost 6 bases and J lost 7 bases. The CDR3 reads CASREPGLRSLNTQYF. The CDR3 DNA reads TGTGCCAGCAGGGAACCGGGACTACGGAGTCTAAATACGCAGTATTTT.